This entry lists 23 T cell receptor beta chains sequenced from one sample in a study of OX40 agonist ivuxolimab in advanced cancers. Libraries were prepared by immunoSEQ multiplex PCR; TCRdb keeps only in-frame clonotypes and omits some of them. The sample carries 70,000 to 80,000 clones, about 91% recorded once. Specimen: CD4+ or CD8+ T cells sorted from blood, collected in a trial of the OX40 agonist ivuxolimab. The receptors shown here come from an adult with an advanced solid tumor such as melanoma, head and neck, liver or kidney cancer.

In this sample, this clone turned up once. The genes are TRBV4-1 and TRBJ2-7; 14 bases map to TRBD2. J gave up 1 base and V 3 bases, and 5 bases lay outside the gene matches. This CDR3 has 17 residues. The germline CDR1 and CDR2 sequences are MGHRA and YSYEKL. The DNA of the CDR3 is TGCGCCAGCAGCCAGACCGGGACTAGCGGGAGATCCTACGAGCAGTACTTC. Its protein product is CASSQTGTSGRSYEQYF.

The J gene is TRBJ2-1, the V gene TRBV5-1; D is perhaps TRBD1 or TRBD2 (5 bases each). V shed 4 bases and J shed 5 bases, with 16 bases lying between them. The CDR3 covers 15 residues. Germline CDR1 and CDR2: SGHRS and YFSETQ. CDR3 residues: CASSPPSGPDNEQFF. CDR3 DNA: TGCGCCAGCAGCCCACCCTCGGGACCAGACAATGAGCAGTTCTTC.

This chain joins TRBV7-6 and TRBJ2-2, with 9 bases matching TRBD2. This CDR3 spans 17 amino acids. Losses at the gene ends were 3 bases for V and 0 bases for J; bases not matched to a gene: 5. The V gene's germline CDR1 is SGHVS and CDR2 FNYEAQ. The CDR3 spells CASSFGTSLSNTGELFF. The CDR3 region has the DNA TGTGCCAGCAGCTTCGGGACTAGCCTTTCGAACACCGGGGAGCTGTTTTTT.

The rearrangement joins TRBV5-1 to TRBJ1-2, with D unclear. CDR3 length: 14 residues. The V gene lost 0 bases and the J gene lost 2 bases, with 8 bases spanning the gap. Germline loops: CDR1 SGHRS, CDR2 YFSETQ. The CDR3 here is CASSLDRRNYGYTF. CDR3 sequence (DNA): TGCGCCAGCAGCTTGGATAGGAGGAACTATGGCTACACCTTC.

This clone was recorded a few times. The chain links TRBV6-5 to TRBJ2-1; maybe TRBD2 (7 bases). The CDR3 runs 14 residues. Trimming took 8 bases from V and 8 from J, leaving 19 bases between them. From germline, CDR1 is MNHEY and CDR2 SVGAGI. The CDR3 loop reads CASARGARGDEQFF. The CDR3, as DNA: TGTGCCAGCGCACGGGGGGCTCGGGGCGATGAGCAGTTCTTC.

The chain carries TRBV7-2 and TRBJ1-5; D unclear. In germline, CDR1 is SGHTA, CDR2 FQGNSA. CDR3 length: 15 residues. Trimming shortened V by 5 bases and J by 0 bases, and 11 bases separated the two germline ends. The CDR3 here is CASSPALDSNQPQHF. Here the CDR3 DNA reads TGTGCCAGCAGCCCGGCCCTTGATAGCAATCAGCCCCAGCATTTT.

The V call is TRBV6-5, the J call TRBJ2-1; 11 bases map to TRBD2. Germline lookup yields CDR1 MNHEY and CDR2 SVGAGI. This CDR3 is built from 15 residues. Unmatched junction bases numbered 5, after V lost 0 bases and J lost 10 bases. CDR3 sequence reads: CASSYSLAGGGEQFF. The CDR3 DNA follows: TGTGCCAGCAGTTACTCGCTAGCGGGAGGTGGCGAGCAGTTCTTC.

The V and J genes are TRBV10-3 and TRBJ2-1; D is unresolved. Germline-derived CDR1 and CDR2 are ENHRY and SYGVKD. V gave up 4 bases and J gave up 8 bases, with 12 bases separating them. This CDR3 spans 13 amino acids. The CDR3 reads CAISASTGDEQFF. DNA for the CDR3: TGTGCCATCAGTGCCAGCACCGGAGATGAGCAGTTCTTC.

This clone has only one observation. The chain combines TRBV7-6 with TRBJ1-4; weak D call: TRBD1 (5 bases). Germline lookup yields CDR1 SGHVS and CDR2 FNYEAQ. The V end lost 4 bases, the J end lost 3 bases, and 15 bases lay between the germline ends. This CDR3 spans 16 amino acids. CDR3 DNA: TGTGCCAGCAGCTCGTCGAGGGGTAGAGCTAATGAAAAACTGTTTTTT. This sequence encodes CASSSSRGRANEKLFF.

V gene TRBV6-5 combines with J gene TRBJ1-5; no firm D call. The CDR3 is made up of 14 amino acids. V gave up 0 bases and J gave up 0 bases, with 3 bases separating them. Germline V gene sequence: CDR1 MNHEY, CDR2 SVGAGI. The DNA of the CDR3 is TGTGCCAGCAGTTACTCGGGTAGCAATCAGCCCCAGCATTTT. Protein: CASSYSGSNQPQHF.

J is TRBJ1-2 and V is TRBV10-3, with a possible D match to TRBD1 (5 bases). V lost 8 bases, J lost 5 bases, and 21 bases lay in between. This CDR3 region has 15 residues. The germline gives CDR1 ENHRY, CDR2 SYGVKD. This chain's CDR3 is CAIRKVAGPEYGYTF. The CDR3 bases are TGTGCCATCCGTAAGGTGGCAGGGCCGGAATATGGCTACACCTTC.

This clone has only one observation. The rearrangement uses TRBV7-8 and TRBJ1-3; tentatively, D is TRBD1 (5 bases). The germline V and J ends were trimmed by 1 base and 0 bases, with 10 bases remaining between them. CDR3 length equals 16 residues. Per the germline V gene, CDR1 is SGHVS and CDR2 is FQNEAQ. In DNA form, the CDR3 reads TGTGCCAGCAGCTTAGAACAGGTCCTCTCTGGAAACACCATATATTTT. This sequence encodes CASSLEQVLSGNTIYF.

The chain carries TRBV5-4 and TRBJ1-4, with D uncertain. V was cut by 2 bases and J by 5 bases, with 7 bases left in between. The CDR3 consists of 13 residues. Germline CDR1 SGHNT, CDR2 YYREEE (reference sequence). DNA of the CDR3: TGTGCCAGCAGCTTCGGGCCGAATGAAAAACTGTTTTTT. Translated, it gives CASSFGPNEKLFF.

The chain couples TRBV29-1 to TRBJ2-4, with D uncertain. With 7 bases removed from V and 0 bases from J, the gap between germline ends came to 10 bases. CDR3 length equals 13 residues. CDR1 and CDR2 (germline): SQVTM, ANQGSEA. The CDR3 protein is CSGLSIAKNIQYF. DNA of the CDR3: TGCAGCGGACTTTCCATAGCCAAAAACATTCAGTACTTC.

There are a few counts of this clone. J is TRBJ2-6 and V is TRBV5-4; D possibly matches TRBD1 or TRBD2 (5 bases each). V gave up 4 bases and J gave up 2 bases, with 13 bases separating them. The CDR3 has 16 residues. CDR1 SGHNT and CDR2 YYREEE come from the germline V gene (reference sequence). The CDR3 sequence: CASSISGRTGANVLTF. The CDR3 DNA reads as TGTGCCAGCAGCATATCGGGGCGGACTGGGGCCAACGTCCTGACTTTC.

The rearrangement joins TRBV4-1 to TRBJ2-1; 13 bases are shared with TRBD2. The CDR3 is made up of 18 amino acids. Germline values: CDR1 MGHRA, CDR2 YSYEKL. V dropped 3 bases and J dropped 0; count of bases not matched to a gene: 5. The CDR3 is CASSHGLAGVLSYNEQFF. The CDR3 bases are TGCGCCAGCAGCCACGGACTAGCGGGAGTTCTCTCCTACAATGAGCAGTTCTTC.

CDR3 nucleotide sequence: TGTGCCATCACGGGGGCAGGGGGAGATACGCAGTATTTT. This translates into CAITGAGGDTQYF. The chain employs TRBV10-3 and TRBJ2-3, with D perhaps TRBD1 (7 bases). Germline V gene lookup returns CDR1 ENHRY and CDR2 SYGVKD. The CDR3 totals 13 residues. With 7 bases removed from V and 5 bases from J, the gap between germline ends came to 13 bases.

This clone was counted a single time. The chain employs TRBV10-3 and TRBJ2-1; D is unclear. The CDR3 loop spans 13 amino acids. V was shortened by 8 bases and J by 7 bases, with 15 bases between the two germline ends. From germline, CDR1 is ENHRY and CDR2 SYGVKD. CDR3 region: CAIRQPSGNEQFF. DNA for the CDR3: TGTGCCATCCGACAACCTAGTGGGAATGAGCAGTTCTTC.

The CDR3 spells CASTPDGHNEQFF. The CDR3 nucleotides read TGTGCCAGCACCCCAGACGGACACAATGAGCAGTTCTTC. The chain carries TRBV6-6 and TRBJ2-1; D unclear. Trimming took 7 bases from V and 5 from J, leaving 12 bases between them. Germline values: CDR1 MNHNY, CDR2 SVGAGI (reference sequence). This CDR3 has 13 amino acids.

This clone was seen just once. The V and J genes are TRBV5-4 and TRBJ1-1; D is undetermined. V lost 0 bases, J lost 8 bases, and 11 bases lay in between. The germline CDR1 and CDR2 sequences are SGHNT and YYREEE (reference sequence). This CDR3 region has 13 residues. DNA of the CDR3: TGTGCCAGCAGCTTGGATTTGTATACGGAAGCTTTCTTT. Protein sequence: CASSLDLYTEAFF.

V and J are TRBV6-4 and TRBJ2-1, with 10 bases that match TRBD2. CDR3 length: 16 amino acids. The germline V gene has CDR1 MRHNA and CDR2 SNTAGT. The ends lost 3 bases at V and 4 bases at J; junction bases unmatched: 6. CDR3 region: CASSETSGRGYNEQFF. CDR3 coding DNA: TGTGCCAGCAGTGAGACGAGCGGGAGGGGGTACAATGAGCAGTTCTTC.

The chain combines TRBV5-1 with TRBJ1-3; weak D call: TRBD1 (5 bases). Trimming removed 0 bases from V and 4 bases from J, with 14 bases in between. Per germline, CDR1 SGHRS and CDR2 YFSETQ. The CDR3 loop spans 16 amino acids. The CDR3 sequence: CASSLGGRVGGNTIYF. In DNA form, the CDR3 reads TGCGCCAGCAGCTTGGGCGGCAGGGTCGGCGGAAACACCATATATTTT.

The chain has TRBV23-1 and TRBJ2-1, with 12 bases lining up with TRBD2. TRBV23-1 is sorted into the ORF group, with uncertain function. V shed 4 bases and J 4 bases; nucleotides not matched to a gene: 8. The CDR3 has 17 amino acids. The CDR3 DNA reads TGCGCCAGCAGTCCCCTAGCGGGAGGGCCAATTTACAATGAGCAGTTCTTC. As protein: CASSPLAGGPIYNEQFF.